Described below is a single TCR beta chain sequence and its context. What it binds is unknown. One junction end does not reproduce the germline sequence, and a read error may be involved. Treatment in this sample: roughly 10-day PBMC culture with coronavirus spike peptide pools or control peptides (ViraFEST assay). The CDR3 extends over 13 amino acids. CDR1 SSHAT and CDR2 FNYEAQ come from the germline V gene (reference sequence). The entry originates in a study of vaccination and CD4 T cells after COVID-19. An Oncomine TCR Beta short-read assay was used to sequence the DNA from cultured CD4+ T cells. TCRdb re-derived calls from the PCR reads in MiXCR, one entry per CDR3 protein. The table lists approximately 17,000 distinct CDR3 sequences, about 32% of them singletons.

Sequencing was performed on cultured CD4+ T cells from blood. The chain is built from TRBV7-7 and TRBJ2-2, with unresolved D. The clonotype was recovered from a human donor with COVID-19. The CDR3: CASSTGGAGELFF. The CDR3 coding sequence is TGTGCTAGCAGCACCGGTGGGGCCGGGGAGCTGTTTTTT. The variable domain in full, with the rest retrieved from reference TRBV7-7 and TRBJ2-2, is GAGVSQSPRYKVTKRGQDVTLRCDPISSHATLYWYQQALGQGPEFLTYFNYEAQPDKSGLPSDRFSAERPEGSISTLTIQRTEQRDSAMYRCASSTGGAGELFFGEGSRLTVL.